The 9 T cell receptor beta chains presented below share a single source sample, sequenced in a study of cytomegalovirus exposure and HLA in healthy donors. It was with 60 Vbeta and 13 Jbeta primers that the PCR ran. TCRdb's table, derived via immunoSEQ multiplex PCR, lists solely in-frame clones and lacks some. The sample comprises about 170,000 clones, approximately 79% of which are singletons, and less than 2.5% rests with the top ten. Specimen: PBMCs. These receptors all stem from a male donor in good health and CMV-seronegative.

The rearrangement links TRBV11-3 to TRBJ2-3, with 12 bases lining up with TRBD2. CDR1 is SGHNT, CDR2 YENEEA, per germline. The CDR3 contains 15 residues. V trimming: 0 bases; J trimming: 6 bases; junction bases outside the gene matches: 1. The CDR3, as DNA: TGTGCCAGCAGCTTAGAAGGGACTAGCGGGGATACGCAGTATTTT. It yields the protein CASSLEGTSGDTQYF. The full variable domain, completed using reference TRBV11-3 and TRBJ2-3, is EAGVVQSPRYKIIEKKQPVAFWCNPISGHNTLYWYLQNLGQGPELLIRYENEEAVDDSQLPKDRFSAERLKGVDSTLKIQPAELGDSAVYLCASSLEGTSGDTQYFGPGTRLTVL.

This CDR3 reads CASSYPGGGRGRNEQFF. CDR3 DNA sequence: TGTGCCAGCAGCTACCCCGGGGGGGGCAGGGGAAGGAATGAGCAGTTCTTC. This chain connects TRBV5-4 to TRBJ2-1; 8 nucleotides align to TRBD2. The CDR3 has 17 residues. Germline assignment: CDR1 SGHNT and CDR2 YYREEE (reference sequence). V shed 3 bases, J shed 7 bases, and the junction held 15 bases outside the gene matches.

The gene calls are TRBV4-3 and TRBJ2-1, with D unresolved. Deletions cut 0 bases from V and 4 bases from J, with 7 bases between. This CDR3 has 14 amino acids. Germline V gives CDR1 LGHNA, CDR2 YSLEER. CDR3 loop: CASSQDLQYNEQFF. The DNA for the CDR3 is TGCGCCAGCAGCCAAGATCTTCAGTACAATGAGCAGTTCTTC.

The J gene is TRBJ1-1, the V gene TRBV5-6, with D hard to call. The V and J ends lost 4 bases and 0 bases respectively, with 16 bases between them. CDR1 is SGHDT and CDR2 is YYEEEE in the germline V gene. The CDR3 loop spans 16 amino acids. The CDR3 DNA reads as TGTGCCAGCAGCCCTTCCGGGTACACGATGAACACTGAAGCTTTCTTT. Encoded protein: CASSPSGYTMNTEAFF.

The V and J genes are TRBV19 and TRBJ2-2; tentative D call: TRBD2 (5 bases). Germline V gene lookup returns CDR1 LNHDA and CDR2 SQIVND (reference sequence). This CDR3 comprises 15 residues. V lost 2 bases and J 3 bases, leaving 10 bases between the germline ends. The CDR3 spells CASSITRGDTGELFF. The CDR3 bases are TGTGCCAGTAGTATAACTAGAGGAGACACCGGGGAGCTGTTTTTT.

CDR3 coding DNA: TGTGCCAGCAGTTACGTTTTCGACACTGGGGCCAACGTCCTGACTTTC. It specifies CASSYVFDTGANVLTF. J is TRBJ2-6 and V is TRBV6-5; D gene unclear. With 2 bases removed from V and 2 bases from J, the gap between germline ends came to 10 bases. Germline CDR1 is MNHEY and CDR2 is SVGAGI. This CDR3 spans 16 amino acids.

The V call is TRBV5-6, the J call TRBJ2-4; weak D call: TRBD1 (6 bases). The germline V gene encodes CDR1 SGHDT and CDR2 YYEEEE. This CDR3 contains 14 residues. The V end lost 4 bases, the J end lost 8 bases, and 16 bases lay between the germline ends. CDR3 in amino acids: CASSPMPGADIQYF. The CDR3 region has the DNA TGTGCCAGCAGCCCCATGCCAGGGGCGGACATTCAGTACTTC.

This clone turned up a few times. V usage is TRBV5-1 and J usage is TRBJ2-1; the D gene is possibly TRBD2 (5 bases). From germline, CDR1 is SGHRS and CDR2 YFSETQ. The CDR3 covers 14 residues. The ends were cut back, 4 bases at V and 2 bases at J, with 10 bases in the middle. CDR3 nucleotide sequence: TGCGCCAGCAGCATGGACGGGGCCTACAATGAGCAGTTCTTC. This translates into CASSMDGAYNEQFF.

The chain has TRBV4-1 and TRBJ2-3, with 9 bases aligning to TRBD2. The CDR3 covers 16 residues. CDR1 and CDR2 (germline): MGHRA, YSYEKL. V was clipped by 5 bases and J by 6 bases; unmatched bases: 12. The CDR3 bases are TGCGCCAGCAGCAGGGAGGGTGGCGGGGGGGCCGATACGCAGTATTTT. Its translation: CASSREGGGGADTQYF.